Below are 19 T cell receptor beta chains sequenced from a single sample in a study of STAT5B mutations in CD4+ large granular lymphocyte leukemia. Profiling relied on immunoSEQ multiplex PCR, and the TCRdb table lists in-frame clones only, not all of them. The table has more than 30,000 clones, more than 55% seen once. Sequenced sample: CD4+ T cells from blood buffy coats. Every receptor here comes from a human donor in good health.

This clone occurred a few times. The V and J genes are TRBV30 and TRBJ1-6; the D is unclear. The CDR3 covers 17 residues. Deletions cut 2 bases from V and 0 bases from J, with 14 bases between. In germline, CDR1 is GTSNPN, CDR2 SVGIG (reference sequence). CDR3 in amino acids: CAWSPKRGSSYNSPLHF. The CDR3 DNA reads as TGTGCCTGGAGTCCAAAGCGCGGGAGCTCCTATAATTCACCCCTCCACTTT.

CDR3: CASSTTSGTGSGYTF. The CDR3 DNA is TGTGCCAGTAGTACAACGAGCGGGACAGGGAGTGGCTACACCTTC. J is TRBJ1-2 and V is TRBV19; TRBD1 agrees at 9 bases. The CDR3 consists of 15 residues. The trim removed 4 bases at V and 7 bases at J, leaving 10 bases unmatched. Germline loops: CDR1 LNHDA, CDR2 SQIVND (reference sequence). Combining the CDR3 with reference TRBV19 and TRBJ1-2 gives the whole variable domain DGGITQSPKYLFRKEGQNVTLSCEQNLNHDAMYWYRQDPGQGLRLIYYSQIVNDFQKGDIAEGYSVSREKKESFPLTVTSAQKNPTAFYLCASSTTSGTGSGYTFGSGTRLTVV.

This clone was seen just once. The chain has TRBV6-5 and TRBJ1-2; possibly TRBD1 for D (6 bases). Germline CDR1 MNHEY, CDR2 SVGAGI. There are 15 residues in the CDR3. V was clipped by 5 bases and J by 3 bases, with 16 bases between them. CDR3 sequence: CASSHLGAGDYGYTF. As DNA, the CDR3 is TGTGCCAGCAGTCATTTGGGGGCGGGGGACTATGGCTACACCTTC.

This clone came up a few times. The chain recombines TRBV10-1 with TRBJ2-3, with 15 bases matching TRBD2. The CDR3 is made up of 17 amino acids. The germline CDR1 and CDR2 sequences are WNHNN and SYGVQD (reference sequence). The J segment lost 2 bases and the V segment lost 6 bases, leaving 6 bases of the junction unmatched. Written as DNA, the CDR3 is TGCGCCAGCAGCCGGACTAGCGGGGGGGCCGACACAGATACGCAGTATTTT. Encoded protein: CASSRTSGGADTDTQYF.

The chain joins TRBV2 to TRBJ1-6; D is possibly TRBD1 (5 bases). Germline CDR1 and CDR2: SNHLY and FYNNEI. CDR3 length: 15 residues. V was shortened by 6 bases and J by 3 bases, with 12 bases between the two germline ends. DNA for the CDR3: TGTGCCAGCAGCGCACTCAGGGACTATAATTCACCCCTCCACTTT. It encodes CASSALRDYNSPLHF.

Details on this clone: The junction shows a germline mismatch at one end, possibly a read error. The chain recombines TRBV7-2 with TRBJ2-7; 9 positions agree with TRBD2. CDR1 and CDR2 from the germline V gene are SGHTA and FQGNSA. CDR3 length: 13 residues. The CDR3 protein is CASSLAGPLEQYF. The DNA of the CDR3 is TGTGCCAGCAGCCTAGCGGGGCCCCTCGAGCAGTACTTC.

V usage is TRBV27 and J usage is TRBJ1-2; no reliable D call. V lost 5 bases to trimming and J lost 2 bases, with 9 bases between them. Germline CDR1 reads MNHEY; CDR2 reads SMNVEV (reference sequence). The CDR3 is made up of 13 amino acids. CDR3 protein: CASSIGWNYGYTF. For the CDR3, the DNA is TGTGCCAGCAGTATAGGGTGGAACTATGGCTACACCTTC.

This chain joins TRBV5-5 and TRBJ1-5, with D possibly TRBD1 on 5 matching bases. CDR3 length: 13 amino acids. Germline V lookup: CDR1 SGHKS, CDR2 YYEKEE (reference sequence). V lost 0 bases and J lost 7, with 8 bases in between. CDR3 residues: CASSLAGEQPQHF. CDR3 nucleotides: TGTGCCAGCAGCTTGGCGGGGGAGCAGCCCCAGCATTTT. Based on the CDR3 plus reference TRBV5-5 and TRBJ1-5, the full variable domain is DAGVTQSPTHLIKTRGQQVTLRCSPISGHKSVSWYQQVLGQGPQFIFQYYEKEERGRGNFPDRFSARQFPNYSSELNVNALLLGDSALYLCASSLAGEQPQHFGDGTRLSIL.

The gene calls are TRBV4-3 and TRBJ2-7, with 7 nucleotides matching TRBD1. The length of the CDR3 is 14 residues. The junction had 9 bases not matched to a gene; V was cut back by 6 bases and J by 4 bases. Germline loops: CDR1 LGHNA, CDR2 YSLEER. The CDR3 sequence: CASSRTGANYEQYF. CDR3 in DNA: TGCGCCAGCAGTCGTACAGGGGCTAATTACGAGCAGTACTTC.

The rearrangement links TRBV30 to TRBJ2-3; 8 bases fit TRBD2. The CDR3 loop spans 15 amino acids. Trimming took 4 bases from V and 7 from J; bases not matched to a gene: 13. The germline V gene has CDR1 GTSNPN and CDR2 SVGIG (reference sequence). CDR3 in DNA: TGTGCCTGGACCCCCTTACATCGGGGGGGAAATACGCAGTATTTT. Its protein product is CAWTPLHRGGNTQYF.

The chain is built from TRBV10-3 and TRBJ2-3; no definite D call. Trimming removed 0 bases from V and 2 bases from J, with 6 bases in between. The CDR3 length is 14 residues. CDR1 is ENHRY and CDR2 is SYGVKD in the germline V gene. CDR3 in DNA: TGTGCCATCAGTGAGTCGGCGATCACAGATACGCAGTATTTT. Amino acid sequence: CAISESAITDTQYF.

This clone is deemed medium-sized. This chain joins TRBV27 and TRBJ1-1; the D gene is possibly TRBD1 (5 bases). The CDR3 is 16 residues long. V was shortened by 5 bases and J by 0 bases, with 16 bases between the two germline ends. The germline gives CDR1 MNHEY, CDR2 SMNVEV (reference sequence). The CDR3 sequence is CASSQGPRFMNTEAFF. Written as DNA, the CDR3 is TGTGCCAGCAGTCAGGGCCCAAGATTCATGAACACTGAAGCTTTCTTT.

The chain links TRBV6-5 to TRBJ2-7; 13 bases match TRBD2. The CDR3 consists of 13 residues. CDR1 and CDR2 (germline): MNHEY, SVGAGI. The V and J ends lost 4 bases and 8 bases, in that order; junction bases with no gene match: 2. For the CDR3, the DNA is TGTGCCAGCAGTTTCGGGACTAGCGGGAAGCAGTACTTC. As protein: CASSFGTSGKQYF.

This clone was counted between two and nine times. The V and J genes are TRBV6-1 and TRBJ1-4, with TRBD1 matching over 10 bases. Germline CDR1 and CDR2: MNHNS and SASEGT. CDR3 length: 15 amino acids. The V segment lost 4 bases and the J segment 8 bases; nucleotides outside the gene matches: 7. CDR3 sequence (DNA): TGTGCCAGCAGTGGACGACAGGGGGCCAGGGAAAAACTGTTTTTT. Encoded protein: CASSGRQGAREKLFF.

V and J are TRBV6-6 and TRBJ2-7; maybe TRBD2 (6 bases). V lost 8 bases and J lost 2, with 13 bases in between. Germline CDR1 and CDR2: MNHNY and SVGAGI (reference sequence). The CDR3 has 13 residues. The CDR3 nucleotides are TGTGCCAGCGGGCCAGGGAGGACCTACGAGCAGTACTTC. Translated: CASGPGRTYEQYF.

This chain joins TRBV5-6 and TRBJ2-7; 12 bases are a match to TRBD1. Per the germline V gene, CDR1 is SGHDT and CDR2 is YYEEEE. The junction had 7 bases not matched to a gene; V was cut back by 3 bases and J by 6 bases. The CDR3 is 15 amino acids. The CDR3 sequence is CASSWRDRGRSEQYF. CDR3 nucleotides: TGTGCCAGCAGCTGGAGGGACAGGGGGCGTAGCGAGCAGTACTTC. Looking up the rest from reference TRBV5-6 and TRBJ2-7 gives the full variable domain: DAGVTQSPTHLIKTRGQQVTLRCSPKSGHDTVSWYQQALGQGPQFIFQYYEEEERQRGNFPDRFSGHQFPNYSSELNVNALLLGDSALYLCASSWRDRGRSEQYFGPGTRLTVT.

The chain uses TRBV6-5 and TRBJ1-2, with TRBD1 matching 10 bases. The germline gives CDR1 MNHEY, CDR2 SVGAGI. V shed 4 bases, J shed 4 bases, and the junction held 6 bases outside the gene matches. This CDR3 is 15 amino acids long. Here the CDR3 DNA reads TGTGCCAGCAGTTGGGGGACAGGGGAAGGCTATGGCTACACCTTC. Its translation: CASSWGTGEGYGYTF.

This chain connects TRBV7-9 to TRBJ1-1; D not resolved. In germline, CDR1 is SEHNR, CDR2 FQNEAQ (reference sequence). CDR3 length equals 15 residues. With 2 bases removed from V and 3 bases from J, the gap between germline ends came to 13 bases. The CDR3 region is CASSLRVATYTEAFF. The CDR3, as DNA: TGTGCCAGCAGCTTAAGGGTGGCCACATACACTGAAGCTTTCTTT.

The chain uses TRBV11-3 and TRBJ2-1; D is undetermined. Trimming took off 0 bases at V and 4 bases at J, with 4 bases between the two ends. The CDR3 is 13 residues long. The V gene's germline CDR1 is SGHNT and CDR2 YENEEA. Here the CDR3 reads CASSLDRYNEQFF. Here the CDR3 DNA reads TGTGCCAGCAGCTTAGACCGATACAATGAGCAGTTCTTC.